This TCR beta chain is from a study of CD8 T cells in Susac syndrome. Germline V gene data show CDR1 as MGHDK and CDR2 as SYGVNS. CDR3 size: 13 residues. V lost 2 bases to trimming and J lost 6 bases, with 7 bases between them. A quantity of roughly 0.5 to 1 ug RNA underwent reverse transcription using random hexamers. TCRdb ran MiXCR on the immunoSEQ multiplex PCR reads and lists one entry per CDR3 protein. Of about 200,000 distinct CDR3 sequences listed, 85% to 95% were seen once; the top ten hold 0.1%. As to this clonotype: No antigen is known for it.

The study, taken as a whole, reports: It was acknowledged in the study that its TCR sequencing and HLA analysis involved a relatively small number of individuals.

The chain is built from TRBV25-1 and TRBJ1-4; no firm D call. The origin of this receptor is a human donor in good health. The sequenced sample was CD4+ T cells from PBMCs. The DNA for the CDR3 is TGTGCCAGCAGTGAAGCGGGCTATGAAAAACTGTTTTTT. It specifies CASSEAGYEKLFF.